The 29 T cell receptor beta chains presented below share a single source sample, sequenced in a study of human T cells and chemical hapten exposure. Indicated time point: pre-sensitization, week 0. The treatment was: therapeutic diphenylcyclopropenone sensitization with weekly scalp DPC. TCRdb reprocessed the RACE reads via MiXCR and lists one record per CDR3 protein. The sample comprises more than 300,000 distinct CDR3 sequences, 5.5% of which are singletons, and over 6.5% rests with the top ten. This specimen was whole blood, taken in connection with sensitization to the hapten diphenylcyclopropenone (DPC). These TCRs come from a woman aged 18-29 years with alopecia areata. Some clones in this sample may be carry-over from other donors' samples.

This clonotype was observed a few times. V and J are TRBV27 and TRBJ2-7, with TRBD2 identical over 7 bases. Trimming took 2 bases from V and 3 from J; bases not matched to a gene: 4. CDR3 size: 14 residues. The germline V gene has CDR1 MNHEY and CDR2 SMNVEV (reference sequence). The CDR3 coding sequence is TGTGCCAGCAGTTTAGAACGCGGGGGCTACGAGCAGTACTTC. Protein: CASSLERGGYEQYF.

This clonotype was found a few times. The CDR3 sequence is CASSRPGRRGGELFF. Here the CDR3 DNA reads TGTGCCAGCAGCCGTCCGGGACGTCGGGGCGGGGAGCTGTTTTTT. This rearrangement joins TRBV7-2 to TRBJ2-2; TRBD1 or TRBD2 may be the D gene (5 bases each). The V gene lost 5 bases and the J gene lost 7 bases, with 17 bases spanning the gap. Germline CDR1 is SGHTA and CDR2 is FQGNSA. CDR3 size: 15 residues.

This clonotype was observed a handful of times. CDR3 loop: CASRPTPGLAADTQYF. In DNA, the CDR3 is TGTGCCAGCAGACCTACACCGGGGTTAGCGGCAGATACGCAGTATTTT. The chain links TRBV6-4 to TRBJ2-3, with D perhaps matching TRBD2 (6 bases). This CDR3 comprises 16 residues. The germline V and J ends were trimmed by 6 bases and 4 bases, with 20 bases remaining between them. Germline V CDR1 and CDR2: MRHNA, SNTAGT.

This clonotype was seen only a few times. CDR3 residues: CASTPHRTGRGNTIYF. DNA for the CDR3: TGTGCCAGCACCCCCCATAGGACAGGACGTGGAAACACCATATATTTT. The V call is TRBV28, the J call TRBJ1-3; 7 nucleotides line up with TRBD1. The CDR3 contains 16 residues. Germline lookup yields CDR1 MDHEN and CDR2 SYDVKM. V gave up 7 bases and J gave up 3 bases; unmatched junction bases: 12. Looking up the rest from reference TRBV28 and TRBJ1-3 gives the full variable domain: DVKVTQSSRYLVKRTGEKVFLECVQDMDHENMFWYRQDPGLGLRLIYFSYDVKMKEKGDIPEGYSVSREKKERFSLILESASTNQTSMYLCASTPHRTGRGNTIYFGEGSWLTVV.

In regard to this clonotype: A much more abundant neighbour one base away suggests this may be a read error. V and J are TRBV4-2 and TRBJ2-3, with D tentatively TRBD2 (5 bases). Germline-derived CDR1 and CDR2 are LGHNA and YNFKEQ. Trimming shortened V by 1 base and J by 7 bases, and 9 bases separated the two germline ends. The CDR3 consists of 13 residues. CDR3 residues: CASSQVTGNTQYF. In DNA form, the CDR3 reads TGTGCCAGCAGCCAAGTCACGGGAAATACGCAGTATTTT.

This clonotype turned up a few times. Written as DNA, the CDR3 is TGTGCCAGCAGGGGATTTTCTTCCTACGAGCAGTACTTC. Its translation: CASRGFSSYEQYF. The gene calls are TRBV28 and TRBJ2-7; D gene unclear. The CDR3 runs 13 residues. Germline values: CDR1 MDHEN, CDR2 SYDVKM. Trimming pared 6 bases from V and 1 base from J, leaving 10 bases between.

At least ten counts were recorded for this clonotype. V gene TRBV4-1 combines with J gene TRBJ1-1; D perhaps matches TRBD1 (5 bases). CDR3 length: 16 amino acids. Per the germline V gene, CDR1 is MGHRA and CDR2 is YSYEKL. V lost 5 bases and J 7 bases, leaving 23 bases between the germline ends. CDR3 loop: CASSEAPGQSAGEAFF. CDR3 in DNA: TGCGCCAGCAGCGAAGCCCCGGGGCAATCCGCGGGTGAAGCTTTCTTT.

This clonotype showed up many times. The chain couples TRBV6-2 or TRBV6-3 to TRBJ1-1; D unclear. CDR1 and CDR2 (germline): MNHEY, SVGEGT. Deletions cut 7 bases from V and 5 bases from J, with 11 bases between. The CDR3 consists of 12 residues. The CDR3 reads CASIQSGTEAFF. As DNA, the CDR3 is TGTGCCAGCATCCAGTCTGGGACTGAAGCTTTCTTT.

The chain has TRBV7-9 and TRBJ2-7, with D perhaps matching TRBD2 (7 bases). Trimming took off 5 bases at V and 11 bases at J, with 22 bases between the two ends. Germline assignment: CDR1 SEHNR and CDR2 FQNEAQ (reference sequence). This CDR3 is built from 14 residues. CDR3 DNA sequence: TGTGCCAGCAGCCCGGGGCCCGGGGGGCCCAAGGAGTACTTC. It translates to CASSPGPGGPKEYF.

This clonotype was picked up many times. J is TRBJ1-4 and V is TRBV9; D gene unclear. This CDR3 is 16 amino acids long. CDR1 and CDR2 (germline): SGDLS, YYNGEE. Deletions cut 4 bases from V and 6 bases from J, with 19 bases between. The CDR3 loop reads CASSSRTAAPYEKLFF. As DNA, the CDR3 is TGTGCCAGCAGCAGCAGGACGGCCGCACCTTATGAAAAACTGTTTTTT.

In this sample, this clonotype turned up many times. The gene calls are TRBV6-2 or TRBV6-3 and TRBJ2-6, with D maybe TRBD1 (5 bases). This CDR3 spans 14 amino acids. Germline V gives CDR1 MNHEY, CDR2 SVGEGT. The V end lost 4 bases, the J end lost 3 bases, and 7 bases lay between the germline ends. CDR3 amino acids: CASSFGHGANVLTF. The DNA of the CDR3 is TGTGCCAGCAGTTTCGGACATGGGGCCAACGTCCTGACTTTC.

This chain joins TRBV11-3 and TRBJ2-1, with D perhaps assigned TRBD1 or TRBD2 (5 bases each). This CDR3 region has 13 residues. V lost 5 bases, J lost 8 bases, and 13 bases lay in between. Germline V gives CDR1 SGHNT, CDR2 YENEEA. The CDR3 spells CASSMTGTHEQFF. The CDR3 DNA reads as TGTGCCAGCAGCATGACTGGGACCCATGAGCAGTTCTTC.

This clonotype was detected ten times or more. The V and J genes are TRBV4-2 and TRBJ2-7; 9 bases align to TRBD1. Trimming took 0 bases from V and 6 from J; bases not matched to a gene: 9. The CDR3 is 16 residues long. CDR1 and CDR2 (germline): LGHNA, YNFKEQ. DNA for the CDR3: TGTGCCAGCAGCCAAGAAGAGTGGGACAGGGTGACCGAGCAGTACTTC. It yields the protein CASSQEEWDRVTEQYF.

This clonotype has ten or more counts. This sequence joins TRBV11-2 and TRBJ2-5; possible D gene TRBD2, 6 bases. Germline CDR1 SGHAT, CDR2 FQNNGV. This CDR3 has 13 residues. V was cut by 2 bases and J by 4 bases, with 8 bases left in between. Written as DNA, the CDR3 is TGTGCCAGCAGCTTAAACGGGAGAGAGACCCAGTACTTC. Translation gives CASSLNGRETQYF.

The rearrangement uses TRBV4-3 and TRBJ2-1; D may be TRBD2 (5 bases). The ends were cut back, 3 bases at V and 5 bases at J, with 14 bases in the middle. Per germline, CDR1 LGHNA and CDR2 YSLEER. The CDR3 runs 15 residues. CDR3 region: CASSHLPDGDNEQFF. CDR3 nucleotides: TGCGCCAGCAGCCACTTACCGGACGGGGACAATGAGCAGTTCTTC.

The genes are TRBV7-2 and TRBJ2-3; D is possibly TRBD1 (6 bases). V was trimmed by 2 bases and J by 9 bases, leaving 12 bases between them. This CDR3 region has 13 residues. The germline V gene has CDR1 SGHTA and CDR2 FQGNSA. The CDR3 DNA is TGTGCCAGCAGCTTAAACGGGCAGGGGACGCAGTATTTT. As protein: CASSLNGQGTQYF.

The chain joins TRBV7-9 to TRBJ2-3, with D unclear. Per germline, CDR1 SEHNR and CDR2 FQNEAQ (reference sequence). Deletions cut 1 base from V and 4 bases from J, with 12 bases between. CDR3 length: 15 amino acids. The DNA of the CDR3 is TGTGCCAGCAGCTTAGACGACAAGGCAGCAGATACGCAGTATTTT. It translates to CASSLDDKAADTQYF.

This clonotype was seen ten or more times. The DNA for the CDR3 is TGCGCCAGCAGCCAACGACAAGTAACAAACACTGAAGCTTTCTTT. Protein: CASSQRQVTNTEAFF. V gene TRBV4-3 combines with J gene TRBJ1-1; D is uncertain. CDR3 size: 15 residues. The V end was cut by 2 bases, the J end by 2 bases, with 12 bases between. The germline CDR1 and CDR2 sequences are LGHNA and YSLEER.

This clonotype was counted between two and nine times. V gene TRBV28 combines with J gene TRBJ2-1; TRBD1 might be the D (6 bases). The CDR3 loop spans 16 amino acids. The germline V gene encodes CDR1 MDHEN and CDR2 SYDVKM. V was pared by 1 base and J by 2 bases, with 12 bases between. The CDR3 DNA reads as TGTGCCAGCAGTTTATACGTACAGGGAACCTACAATGAGCAGTTCTTC. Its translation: CASSLYVQGTYNEQFF.

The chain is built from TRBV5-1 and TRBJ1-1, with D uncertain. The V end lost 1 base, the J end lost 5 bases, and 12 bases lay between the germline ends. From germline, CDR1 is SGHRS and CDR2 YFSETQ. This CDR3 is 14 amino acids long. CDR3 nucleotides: TGCGCCAGCAGCTTGAGCCAGGCTGGAACTGAAGCTTTCTTT. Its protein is CASSLSQAGTEAFF.

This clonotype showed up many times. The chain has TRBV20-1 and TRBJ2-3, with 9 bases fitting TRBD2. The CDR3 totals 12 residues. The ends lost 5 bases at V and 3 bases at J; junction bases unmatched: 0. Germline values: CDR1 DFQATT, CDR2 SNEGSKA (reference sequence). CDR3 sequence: CSAAGGTDTQYF. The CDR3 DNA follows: TGCAGTGCTGCGGGGGGGACAGATACGCAGTATTTT.

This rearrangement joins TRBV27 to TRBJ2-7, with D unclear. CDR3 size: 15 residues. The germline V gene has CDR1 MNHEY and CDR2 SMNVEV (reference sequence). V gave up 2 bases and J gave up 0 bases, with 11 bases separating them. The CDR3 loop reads CASSLNPPSSYEQYF. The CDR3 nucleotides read TGTGCCAGCAGTTTAAACCCCCCGAGCTCCTACGAGCAGTACTTC.

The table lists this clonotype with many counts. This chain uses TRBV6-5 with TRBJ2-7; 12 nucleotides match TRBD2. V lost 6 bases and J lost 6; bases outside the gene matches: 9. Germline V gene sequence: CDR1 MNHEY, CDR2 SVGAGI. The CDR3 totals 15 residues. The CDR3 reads CASRVLAGGTGEQYF. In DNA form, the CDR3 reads TGTGCCAGCAGGGTACTAGCGGGGGGAACGGGCGAGCAGTACTTC.

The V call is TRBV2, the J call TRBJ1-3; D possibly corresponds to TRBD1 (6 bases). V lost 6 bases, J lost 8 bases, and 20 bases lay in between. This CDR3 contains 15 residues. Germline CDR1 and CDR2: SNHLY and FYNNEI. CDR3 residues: CASSTQGLLRDTIYF. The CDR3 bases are TGTGCCAGCAGCACGCAGGGGCTCCTTAGGGACACCATATATTTT.

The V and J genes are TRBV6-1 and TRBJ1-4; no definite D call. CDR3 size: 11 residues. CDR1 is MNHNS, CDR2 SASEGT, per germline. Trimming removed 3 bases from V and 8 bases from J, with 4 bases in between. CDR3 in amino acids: CASSDTEKLFF. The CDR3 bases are TGTGCCAGCAGTGATACAGAAAAACTGTTTTTT.

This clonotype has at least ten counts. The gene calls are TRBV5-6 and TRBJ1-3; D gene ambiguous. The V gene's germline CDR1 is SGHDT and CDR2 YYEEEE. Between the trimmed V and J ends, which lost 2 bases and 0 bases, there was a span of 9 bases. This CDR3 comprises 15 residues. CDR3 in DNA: TGTGCCAGCAGCTTTCGCCAGATCTCTGGAAACACCATATATTTT. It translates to CASSFRQISGNTIYF.

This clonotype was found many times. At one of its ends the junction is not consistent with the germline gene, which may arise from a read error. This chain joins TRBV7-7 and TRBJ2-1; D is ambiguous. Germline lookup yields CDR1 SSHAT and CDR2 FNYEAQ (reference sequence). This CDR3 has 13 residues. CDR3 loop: CASSYGQASEQFF. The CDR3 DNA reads TGTGCTAGCAGCTATGGGCAAGCCAGTGAGCAGTTCTTC.

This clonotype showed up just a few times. This CDR3 reads CASSESGGHYNEQFF. For the CDR3, the DNA is TGTGCCAGCAGTGAGAGCGGGGGCCACTACAATGAGCAGTTCTTC. This rearrangement joins TRBV6-5 to TRBJ2-1, with 8 bases that match TRBD2. This CDR3 region has 15 residues. With 5 bases clipped from V and 3 bases from J, the junction kept 6 bases outside the gene matches. CDR1 MNHEY and CDR2 SVGAGI come from the germline V gene.

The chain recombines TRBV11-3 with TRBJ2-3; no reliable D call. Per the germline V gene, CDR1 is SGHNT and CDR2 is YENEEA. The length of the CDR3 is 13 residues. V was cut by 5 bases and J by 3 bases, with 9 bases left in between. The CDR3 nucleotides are TGTGCCAGCAGCCACGGGCAGACAGATACGCAGTATTTT. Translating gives CASSHGQTDTQYF. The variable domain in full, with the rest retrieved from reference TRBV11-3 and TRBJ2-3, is EAGVVQSPRYKIIEKKQPVAFWCNPISGHNTLYWYLQNLGQGPELLIRYENEEAVDDSQLPKDRFSAERLKGVDSTLKIQPAELGDSAVYLCASSHGQTDTQYFGPGTRLTVL.